This T cell receptor beta chain stems from a study of T cell repertoires in cytomegalovirus infection. General study results and limits: HLA-C-restricted CMV clonotypes gave the most frequent clonotype in two of eight donors.

Many counts were recorded for this clonotype. The antigen is undetermined. TCRdb analysed the reads with MiXCR anew, one entry per CDR3 protein. The data show roughly 240,000 distinct CDR3 sequences, with 6.5% seen just once and more than 5.5% held by the top ten. This CDR3 contains 14 residues. CDR1 MNHNS and CDR2 SASEGT come from the germline V gene. Trimming cost V 5 bases and J 1 base, with 12 bases left between them. Sequencing was carried out using PBMCs. The chain combines TRBV6-1 with TRBJ2-7; D perhaps matches TRBD1 (5 bases). This sequence originates from a human donor in good health (CMV status not recorded). Some clones in this sample may be carry-over from other donors' samples. Here the CDR3 reads CASSRLDSSYEQYF. CDR3 coding DNA: TGTGCCAGCAGTAGACTCGACAGTTCCTACGAGCAGTACTTC.